A single T cell receptor beta chain is shown here with its context. Its specificity is not known. V gave up 1 base and J gave up 5 bases, with 13 bases separating them. The germline V gene encodes CDR1 SGHTA and CDR2 FQGNSA. CDR3 length: 15 residues. These data originate in a study of T cell responses to AZD1222 COVID-19 vaccine. Overall study results and limits: Regions left unmutated in variants are reportedly the target of nearly half of spike-specific TCRs.

TCRdb's table, derived via immunoSEQ multiplex PCR, lists solely in-frame clones and lacks some. The repertoire holds roughly 180,000 clones, around 87% seen once, with around 2.9% in the top ten. The TCR sequence derives from an adult in good health. Sequencing was performed on peripheral blood, taken on day 0 of MenACWY control vaccination. V usage is TRBV7-2 and J usage is TRBJ2-3; a possible D gene is TRBD2 (5 bases). The DNA of the CDR3 is TGTGCCAGCAGCTTAGTGGGGAGCCGAGGAGATACGCAGTATTTT. Protein: CASSLVGSRGDTQYF.